The clone carrying this T cell receptor (beta chain) was counted a few times. The antigen remains unidentified. TCRdb fed the 5' RACE reads into MiXCR, producing one record per CDR3 protein. Of 200,000 to 300,000 distinct CDR3 sequences listed, over 7% are singletons. This entry belongs to a study of CD8 T cells in ankylosing spondylitis. The V gene end was trimmed by 1 base and the J gene end by 7 bases; junction bases not matched to a gene: 15. The CDR3 totals 17 residues. Germline loops: CDR1 SGHAT, CDR2 FQNNGV. Study-wide results and caveats: Matched synovial fluid from ankylosing spondylitis patients was reported to be enriched for disease-linked clones.

The sequence was obtained from a female donor with ankylosing spondylitis or in good health (not recorded which). The rearrangement joins TRBV11-2 to TRBJ2-7; TRBD1 matches at 8 bases. The material sequenced was blood, either unsorted or a sorted T cell fraction (not recorded which). CDR3 in DNA: TGTGCCAGCAGCTTAGTCAGGGGGCAGGGCCTACGTCGGGAGCAGTACTTC. Protein sequence: CASSLVRGQGLRREQYF.